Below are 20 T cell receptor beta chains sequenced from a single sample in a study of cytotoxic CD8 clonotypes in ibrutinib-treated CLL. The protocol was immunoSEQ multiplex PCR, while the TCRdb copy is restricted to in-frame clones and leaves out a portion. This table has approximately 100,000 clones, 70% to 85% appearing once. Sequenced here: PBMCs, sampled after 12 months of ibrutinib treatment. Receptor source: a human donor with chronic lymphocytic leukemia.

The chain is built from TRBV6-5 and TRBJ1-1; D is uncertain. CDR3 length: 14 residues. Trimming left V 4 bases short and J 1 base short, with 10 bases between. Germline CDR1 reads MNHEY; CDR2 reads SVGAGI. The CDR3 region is CASSFDMWNTEAFF. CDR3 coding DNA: TGTGCCAGCAGTTTCGACATGTGGAACACTGAAGCTTTCTTT.

The CDR3 DNA reads TGTGCCTTTAGGGCGGGGAGCTCCTACGAGCAGTACTTC. This translates into CAFRAGSSYEQYF. This chain uses TRBV25-1 with TRBJ2-7; a possible D gene is TRBD2 (6 bases). The CDR3 is 13 residues long. V shed 11 bases and J shed 0 bases, with 14 bases lying between them. Germline V gene data show CDR1 as MGHDK and CDR2 as SYGVNS.

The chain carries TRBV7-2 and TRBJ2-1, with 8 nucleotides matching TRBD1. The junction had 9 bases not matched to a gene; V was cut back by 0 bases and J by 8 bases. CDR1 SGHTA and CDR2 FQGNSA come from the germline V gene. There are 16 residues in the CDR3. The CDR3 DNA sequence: TGTGCCAGCAGCTTAGCGCAGGGGGCGGTAGCTTATGAGCAGTTCTTC. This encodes CASSLAQGAVAYEQFF. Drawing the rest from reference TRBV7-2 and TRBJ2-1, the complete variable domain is GAGVSQSPSNKVTEKGKDVELRCDPISGHTALYWYRQSLGQGLEFLIYFQGNSAPDKSGLPSDRFSAERTGGSVSTLTIQRTQQEDSAVYLCASSLAQGAVAYEQFFGPGTRLTVL.

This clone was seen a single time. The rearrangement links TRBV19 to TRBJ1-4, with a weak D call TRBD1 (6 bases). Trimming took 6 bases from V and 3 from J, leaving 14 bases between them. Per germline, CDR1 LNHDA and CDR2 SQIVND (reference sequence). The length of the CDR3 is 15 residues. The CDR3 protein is CASRPQGMANEKLFF. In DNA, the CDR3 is TGTGCCAGTAGGCCCCAGGGGATGGCTAATGAAAAACTGTTTTTT.

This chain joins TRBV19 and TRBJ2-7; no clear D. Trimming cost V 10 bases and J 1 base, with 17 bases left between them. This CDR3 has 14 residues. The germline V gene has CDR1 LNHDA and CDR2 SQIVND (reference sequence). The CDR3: CATARGLDSYEQYF. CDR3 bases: TGTGCCACCGCTCGTGGGTTGGATTCCTACGAGCAGTACTTC.

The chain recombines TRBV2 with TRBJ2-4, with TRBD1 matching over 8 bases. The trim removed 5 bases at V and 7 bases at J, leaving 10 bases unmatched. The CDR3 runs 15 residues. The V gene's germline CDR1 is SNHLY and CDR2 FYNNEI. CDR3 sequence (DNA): TGTGCCAGCAGTACATCGACAGGGGAATTGAACATTCAGTACTTC. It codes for CASSTSTGELNIQYF.

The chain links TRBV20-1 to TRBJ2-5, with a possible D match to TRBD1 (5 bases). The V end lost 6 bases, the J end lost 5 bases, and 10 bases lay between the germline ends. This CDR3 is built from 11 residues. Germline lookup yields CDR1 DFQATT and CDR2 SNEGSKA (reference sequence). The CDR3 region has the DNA TGCAGTGCCACCAGGGCGGAGACCCAGTACTTC. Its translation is CSATRAETQYF.

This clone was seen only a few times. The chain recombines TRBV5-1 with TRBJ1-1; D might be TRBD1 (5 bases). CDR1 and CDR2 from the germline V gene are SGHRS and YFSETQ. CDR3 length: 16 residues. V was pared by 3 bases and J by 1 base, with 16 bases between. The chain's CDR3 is CASSSLPGPKNTEAFF. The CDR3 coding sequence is TGCGCCAGCAGCTCCCTACCGGGACCGAAGAACACTGAAGCTTTCTTT.

As DNA, the CDR3 is TGTGCCAGCACACCTTATGGGACAGGGAGGGAAACTGAAGCTTTCTTT. This encodes CASTPYGTGRETEAFF. The chain couples TRBV27 to TRBJ1-1, with 9 bases identical to TRBD1. Germline CDR1 reads MNHEY; CDR2 reads SMNVEV (reference sequence). J gave up 5 bases and V 7 bases, and 14 bases lay outside the gene matches. CDR3 length: 16 amino acids.

CDR3 sequence: CASSPPQGFGGTQYF. CDR3 nucleotides: TGTGCCAGCTCACCACCGCAAGGGTTTGGGGGGACCCAGTACTTC. The chain links TRBV18 to TRBJ2-5; D is possibly TRBD1 or TRBD2 (5 bases each). V was cut by 0 bases and J by 7 bases, with 15 bases left in between. CDR3 length: 15 amino acids. In germline, CDR1 is KGHSH, CDR2 LQKENI. Combining the CDR3 with reference TRBV18 and TRBJ2-5 gives the whole variable domain NAGVMQNPRHLVRRRGQEARLRCSPMKGHSHVYWYRQLPEEGLKFMVYLQKENIIDESGMPKERFSAEFPKEGPSILRIQQVVRGDSAAYFCASSPPQGFGGTQYFGPGTRLLVL.

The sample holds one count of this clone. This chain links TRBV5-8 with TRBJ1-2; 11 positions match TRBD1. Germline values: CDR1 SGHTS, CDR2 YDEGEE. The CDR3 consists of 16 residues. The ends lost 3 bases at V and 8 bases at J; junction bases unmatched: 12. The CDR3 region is CASSSGQGARSLGYTF. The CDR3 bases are TGTGCCAGCAGCTCTGGACAGGGGGCCCGATCTCTGGGCTACACCTTC.

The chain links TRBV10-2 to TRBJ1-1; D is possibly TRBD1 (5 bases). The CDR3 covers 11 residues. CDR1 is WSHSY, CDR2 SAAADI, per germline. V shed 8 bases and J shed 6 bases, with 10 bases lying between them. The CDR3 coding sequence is TGCGCCAGCCCAGGGACCCCTGAAGCTTTCTTT. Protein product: CASPGTPEAFF.

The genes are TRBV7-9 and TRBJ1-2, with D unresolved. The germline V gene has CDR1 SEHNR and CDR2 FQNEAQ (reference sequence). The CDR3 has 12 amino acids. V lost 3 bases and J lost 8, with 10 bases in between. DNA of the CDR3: TGTGCCAGCAGCTTCTCGGTCGGGGGCTACACCTTC. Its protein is CASSFSVGGYTF.

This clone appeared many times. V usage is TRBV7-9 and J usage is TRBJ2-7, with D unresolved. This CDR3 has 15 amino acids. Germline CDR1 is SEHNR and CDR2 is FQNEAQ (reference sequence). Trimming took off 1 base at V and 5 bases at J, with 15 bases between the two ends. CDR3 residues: CASSLGHMPYDEQYF. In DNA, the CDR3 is TGTGCCAGCAGCTTAGGTCACATGCCCTATGACGAGCAGTACTTC.

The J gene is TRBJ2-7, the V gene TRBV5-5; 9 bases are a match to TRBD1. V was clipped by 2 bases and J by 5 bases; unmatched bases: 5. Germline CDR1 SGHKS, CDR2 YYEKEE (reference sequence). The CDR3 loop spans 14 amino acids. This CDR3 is CASSLPGQGNEQYF. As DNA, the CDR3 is TGTGCCAGCAGCTTACCGGGACAGGGCAACGAGCAGTACTTC.

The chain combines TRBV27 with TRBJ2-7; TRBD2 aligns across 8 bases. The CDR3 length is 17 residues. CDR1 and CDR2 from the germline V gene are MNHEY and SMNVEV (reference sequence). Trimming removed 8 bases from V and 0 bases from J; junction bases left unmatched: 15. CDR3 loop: CASSRIGGVSLSYEQYF. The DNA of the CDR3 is TGTGCCAGCTCACGGATCGGGGGGGTCTCCCTCTCCTACGAGCAGTACTTC.

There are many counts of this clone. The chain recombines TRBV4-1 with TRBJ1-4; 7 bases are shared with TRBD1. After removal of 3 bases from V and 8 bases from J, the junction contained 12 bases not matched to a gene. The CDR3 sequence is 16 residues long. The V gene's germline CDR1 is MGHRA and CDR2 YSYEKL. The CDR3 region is CASSQSNRGGGEKLFF. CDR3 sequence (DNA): TGCGCCAGCAGCCAGAGTAACAGGGGAGGTGGCGAAAAACTGTTTTTT.

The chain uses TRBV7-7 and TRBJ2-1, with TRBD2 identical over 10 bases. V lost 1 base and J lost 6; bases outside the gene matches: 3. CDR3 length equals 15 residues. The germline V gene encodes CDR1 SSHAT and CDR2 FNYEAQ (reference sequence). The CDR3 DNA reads TGTGCCAGCAGCTTAGGTAGCGGGGGGACCAATGAGCAGTTCTTC. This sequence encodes CASSLGSGGTNEQFF. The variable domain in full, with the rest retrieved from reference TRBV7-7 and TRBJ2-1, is GAGVSQSPRYKVTKRGQDVTLRCDPISSHATLYWYQQALGQGPEFLTYFNYEAQPDKSGLPSDRFSAERPEGSISTLTIQRTEQRDSAMYRCASSLGSGGTNEQFFGPGTRLTVL.

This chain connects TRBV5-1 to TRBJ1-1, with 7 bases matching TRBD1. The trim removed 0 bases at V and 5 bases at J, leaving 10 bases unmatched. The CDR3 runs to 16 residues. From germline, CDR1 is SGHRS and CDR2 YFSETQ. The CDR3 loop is CASSLGGQSKKTEAFF. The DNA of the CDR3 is TGCGCCAGCAGCTTGGGGGGACAGTCGAAGAAGACTGAAGCTTTCTTT. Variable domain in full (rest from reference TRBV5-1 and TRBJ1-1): KAGVTQTPRYLIKTRGQQVTLSCSPISGHRSVSWYQQTPGQGLQFLFEYFSETQRNKGNFPGRFSGRQFSNSRSEMNVSTLELGDSALYLCASSLGGQSKKTEAFFGQGTRLTVV.

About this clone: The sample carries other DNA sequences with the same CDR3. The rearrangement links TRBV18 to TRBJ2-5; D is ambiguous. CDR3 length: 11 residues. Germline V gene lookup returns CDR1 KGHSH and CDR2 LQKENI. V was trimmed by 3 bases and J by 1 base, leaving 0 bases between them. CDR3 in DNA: TGTGCCAGCTCACCCCAAGAGACCCAGTACTTC. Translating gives CASSPQETQYF.